This T cell receptor (beta chain) derives from a study of regulatory T cells in long-lasting Graves disease. After removal of 4 bases from V and 1 base from J, the junction contained 10 bases not matched to a gene. The length of the CDR3 is 17 residues. From germline, CDR1 is MDHEN and CDR2 SYDVKM. Points from the study as a whole: TRBV28, TRBJ1-2 and TRBJ2-5 emerged as the favored segments in persistent disease. Reduced TCR diversity was observed in persistent Graves' patients versus newly diagnosed patients. Owing to a sample size that was small, accuracy may have been reduced.

Both iRepertoire HTBI primers and Arm-PCR of CDR3 regions were used to build the TCR beta libraries. TCRdb recomputed calls from the multiplex PCR reads with MiXCR, one row per CDR3 protein. The sample comprises 400,000 to 500,000 distinct CDR3 sequences, around 20% of which are singletons, and about 8.3% rests with the top ten. Time point specified: persistent/refractory GD, antithyroid drugs over 5 years with positive TRAb. PBMC RNA served as the TCR library source. Only one count was recorded for this clonotype. The antigen is undetermined. The chain links TRBV28 to TRBJ1-5; 7 bases align to TRBD1. This sequence originates from a female donor with Graves disease. Sequencing used peripheral blood mononuclear cells (PBMCs), obtained when the disease was refractory, from a patient treated with antithyroid drugs. The CDR3 DNA sequence: TGTGCCAGCAGTTCGCCGACAGGGAGGATGAGCAATCAGCCCCAGCATTTT. This sequence encodes CASSSPTGRMSNQPQHF.